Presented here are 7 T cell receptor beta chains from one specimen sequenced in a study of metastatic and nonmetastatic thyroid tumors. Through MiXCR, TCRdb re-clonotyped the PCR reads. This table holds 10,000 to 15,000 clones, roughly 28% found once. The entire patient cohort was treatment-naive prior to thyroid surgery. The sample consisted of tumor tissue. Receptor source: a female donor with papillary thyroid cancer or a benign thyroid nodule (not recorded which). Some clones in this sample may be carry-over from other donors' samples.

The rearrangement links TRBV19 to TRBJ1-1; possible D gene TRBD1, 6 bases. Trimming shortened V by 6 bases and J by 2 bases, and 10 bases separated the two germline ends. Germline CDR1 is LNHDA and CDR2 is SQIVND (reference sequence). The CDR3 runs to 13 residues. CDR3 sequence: CASRVGQNTEAFF. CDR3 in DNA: TGTGCCAGTAGGGTGGGACAAAACACTGAAGCTTTCTTT.

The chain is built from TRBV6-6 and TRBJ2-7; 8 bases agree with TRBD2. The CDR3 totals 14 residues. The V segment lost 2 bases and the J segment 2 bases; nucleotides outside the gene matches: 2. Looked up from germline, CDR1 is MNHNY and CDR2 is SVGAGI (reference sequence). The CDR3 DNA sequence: TGTGCCAGCAGTTACACTAGCGGAGCCTACGAGCAGTACTTC. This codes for CASSYTSGAYEQYF.

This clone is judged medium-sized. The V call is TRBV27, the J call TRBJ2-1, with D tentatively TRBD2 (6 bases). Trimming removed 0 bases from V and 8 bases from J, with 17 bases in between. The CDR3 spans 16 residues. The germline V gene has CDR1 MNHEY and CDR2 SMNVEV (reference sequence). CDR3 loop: CASSLSPGDSRYEQFF. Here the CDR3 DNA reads TGTGCCAGCAGTTTATCTCCGGGAGACAGCCGGTATGAGCAGTTCTTC.

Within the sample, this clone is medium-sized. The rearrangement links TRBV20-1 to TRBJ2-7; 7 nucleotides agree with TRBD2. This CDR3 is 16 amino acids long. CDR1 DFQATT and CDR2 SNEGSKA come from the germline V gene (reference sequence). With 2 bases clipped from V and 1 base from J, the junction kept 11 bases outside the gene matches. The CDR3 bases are TGCAGTGCTAGATCCCTCGACAGCGGGGATTCCTACGAGCAGTACTTC. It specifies CSARSLDSGDSYEQYF.

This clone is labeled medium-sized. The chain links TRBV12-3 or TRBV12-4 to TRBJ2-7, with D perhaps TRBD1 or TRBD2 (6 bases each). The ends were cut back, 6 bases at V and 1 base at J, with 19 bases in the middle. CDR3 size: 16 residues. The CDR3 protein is CASRRDRYGSSYEQYF. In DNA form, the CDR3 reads TGTGCCAGCAGACGCGACAGGTACGGGAGTTCCTACGAGCAGTACTTC.

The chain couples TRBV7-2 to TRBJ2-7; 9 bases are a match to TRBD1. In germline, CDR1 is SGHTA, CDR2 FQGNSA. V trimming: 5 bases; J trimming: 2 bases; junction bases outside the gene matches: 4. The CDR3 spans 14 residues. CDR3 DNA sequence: TGTGCCAGCAGCCCGCGGACAGGGGCCTACGAGCAGTACTTC. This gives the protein CASSPRTGAYEQYF.

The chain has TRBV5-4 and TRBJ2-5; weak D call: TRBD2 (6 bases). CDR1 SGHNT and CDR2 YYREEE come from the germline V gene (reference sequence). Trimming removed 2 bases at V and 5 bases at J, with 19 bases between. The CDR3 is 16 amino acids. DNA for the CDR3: TGTGCCAGCAGCTTAGGTAGCGGACAAATGATTGAGACCCAGTACTTC. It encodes CASSLGSGQMIETQYF.